This paragraph covers one T cell receptor (beta chain) sequence. The antigen remains unidentified. Thawed PBMCs were FACS-sorted into unstimulated CD4+CD25+CD127- regulatory T cells, CD4+CD25- non-regulatory cells, CD4 and CD8 cells. These data belong to a study of Tregs in tolerant kidney transplant recipients. The data were produced by immunoSEQ multiplex PCR, yet TCRdb's version contains in-frame clones alone and is incomplete. The sample shows about 240,000 clones, approximately 84% of them seen only once. General study results and limits: No direct test of biological reproducibility was done here. Expanding Tregs on activated donor B cells appeared to best identify donor-specific TCRbeta clones. Few patients were studied, so findings need validation in larger groups.

The CDR3 consists of 14 residues. Between the trimmed V and J ends, which lost 6 bases and 0 bases, there was a span of 11 bases. Per germline, CDR1 LNHDA and CDR2 SQIVND (reference sequence). The chain recombines TRBV19 with TRBJ2-5; D possibly corresponds to TRBD2 (6 bases). The clonotype was recovered from a human donor in good health. What was sequenced was CD4+ T cells from blood. CDR3 bases: TGTGCCAGTAGGGAGGGACTGGACCAAGAGACCCAGTACTTC. Amino acid sequence: CASREGLDQETQYF.